The sequence of this T cell receptor (beta chain) was determined in a study of blood T cells in healthy people across ages. As for the study in general: About one barcoded beta molecule per two T cells was the capture yield of template switching. Findings and caveats of the study: Age showed a roughly linear inverse relationship with TCR beta diversity per million T cells.

This clonotype has a handful of counts. The antigen is not known. Donors were systemically healthy Caucasian individuals from Russia aged roughly 6 to 95 years. Drawing of peripheral blood yielded 8.5 to 10 milliliters from each donor. The ends lost 1 base at V and 11 bases at J; junction bases unmatched: 12. CDR1 and CDR2 from the germline V gene are SGHTA and FQGNSA. The CDR3 covers 16 residues. Together with a sample-barcoded 5' primer, a J-beta primer mix was included in a second PCR lasting 7 to 11 cycles. TCRdb processed the 5' RACE reads anew with MiXCR; each CDR3 protein has one entry. In the table there are some 640,000 distinct CDR3 sequences, about 52% of which are singletons.

The chain is built from TRBV7-2 and TRBJ1-4; TRBD1 matches at 8 bases. The specimen was blood. This clonotype was obtained from a woman aged 55-70 years in good health. CDR3 bases: TGTGCCAGCAGCTTAGGTCCCCTCGGACAGGGCGAGAAACTGTTTTTT. Protein: CASSLGPLGQGEKLFF.